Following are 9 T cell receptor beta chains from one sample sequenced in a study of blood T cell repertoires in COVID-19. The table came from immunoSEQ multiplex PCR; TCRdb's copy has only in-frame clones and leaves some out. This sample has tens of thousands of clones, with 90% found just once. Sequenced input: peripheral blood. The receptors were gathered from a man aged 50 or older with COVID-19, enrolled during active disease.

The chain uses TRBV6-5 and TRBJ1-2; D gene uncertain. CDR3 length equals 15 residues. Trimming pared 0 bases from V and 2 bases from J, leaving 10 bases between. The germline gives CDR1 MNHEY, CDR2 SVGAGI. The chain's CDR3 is CASSYSLDSNYGYTF. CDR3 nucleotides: TGTGCCAGCAGTTACTCCCTGGACTCAAACTATGGCTACACCTTC.

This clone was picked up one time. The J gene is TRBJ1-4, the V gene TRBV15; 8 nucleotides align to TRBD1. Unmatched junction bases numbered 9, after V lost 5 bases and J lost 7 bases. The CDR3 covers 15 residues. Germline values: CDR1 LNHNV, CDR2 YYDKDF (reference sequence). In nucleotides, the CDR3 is TGTGCCACCAGCCTTAATACAGGGGGGAGTGAAAAACTGTTTTTT. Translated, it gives CATSLNTGGSEKLFF. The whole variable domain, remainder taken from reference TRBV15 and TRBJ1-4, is DAMVIQNPRYQVTQFGKPVTLSCSQTLNHNVMYWYQQKSSQAPKLLFHYYDKDFNNEADTPDNFQSRRPNTSFCFLDIRSPGLGDTAMYLCATSLNTGGSEKLFFGSGTQLSVL.

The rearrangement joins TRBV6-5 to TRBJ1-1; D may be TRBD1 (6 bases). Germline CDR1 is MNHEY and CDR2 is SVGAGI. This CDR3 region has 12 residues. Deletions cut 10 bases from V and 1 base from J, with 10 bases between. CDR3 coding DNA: TGTGCCATCCAGGGGCCGAACACTGAAGCTTTCTTT. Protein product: CAIQGPNTEAFF.

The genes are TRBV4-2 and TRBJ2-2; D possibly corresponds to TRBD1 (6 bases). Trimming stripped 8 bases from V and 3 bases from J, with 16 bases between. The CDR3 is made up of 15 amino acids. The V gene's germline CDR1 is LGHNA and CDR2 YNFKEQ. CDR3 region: CASHPGTIYTGELFF. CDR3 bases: TGTGCCAGCCACCCCGGGACAATTTACACCGGGGAGCTGTTTTTT.

CDR3 DNA sequence: TGTGCCAGTAACCAGGACAGGGGTAAAGGAGATACGCAGTATTTT. The encoded protein is CASNQDRGKGDTQYF. The chain couples TRBV6-5 to TRBJ2-3; 9 bases match TRBD1. V lost 9 bases and J lost 5; bases outside the gene matches: 12. Germline V gene lookup returns CDR1 MNHEY and CDR2 SVGAGI. This CDR3 is 15 amino acids long.

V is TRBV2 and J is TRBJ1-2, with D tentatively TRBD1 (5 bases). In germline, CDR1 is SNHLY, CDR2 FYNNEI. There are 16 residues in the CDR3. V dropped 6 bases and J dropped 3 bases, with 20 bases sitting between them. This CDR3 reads CASSPGTSSSYYGYTF. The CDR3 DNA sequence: TGTGCCAGCAGCCCTGGGACTTCATCCAGCTACTATGGCTACACCTTC. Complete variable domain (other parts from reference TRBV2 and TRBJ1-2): EPEVTQTPSHQVTQMGQEVILRCVPISNHLYFYWYRQILGQKVEFLVSFYNNEISEKSEIFDDQFSVERPDGSNFTLKIRSTKLEDSAMYFCASSPGTSSSYYGYTFGSGTRLTVV.

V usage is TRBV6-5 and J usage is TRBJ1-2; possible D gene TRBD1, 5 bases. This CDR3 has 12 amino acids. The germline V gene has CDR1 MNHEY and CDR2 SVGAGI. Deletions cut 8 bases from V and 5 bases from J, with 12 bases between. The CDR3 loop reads CASVSGEYGYTF. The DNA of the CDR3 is TGTGCCAGCGTCTCGGGGGAGTATGGCTACACCTTC.

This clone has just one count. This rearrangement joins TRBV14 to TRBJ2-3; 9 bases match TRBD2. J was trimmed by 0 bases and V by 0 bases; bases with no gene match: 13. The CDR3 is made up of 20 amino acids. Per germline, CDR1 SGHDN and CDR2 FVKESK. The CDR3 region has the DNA TGTGCCAGCAGCCAAGAGTGGCTGGCGGGAGGGCCGCTTAGCACAGATACGCAGTATTTT. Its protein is CASSQEWLAGGPLSTDTQYF. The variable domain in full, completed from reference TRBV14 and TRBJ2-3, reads EAGVTQFPSHSVIEKGQTVTLRCDPISGHDNLYWYRRVMGKEIKFLLHFVKESKQDESGMPNNRFLAERTGGTYSTLKVQPAELEDSGVYFCASSQEWLAGGPLSTDTQYFGPGTRLTVL.

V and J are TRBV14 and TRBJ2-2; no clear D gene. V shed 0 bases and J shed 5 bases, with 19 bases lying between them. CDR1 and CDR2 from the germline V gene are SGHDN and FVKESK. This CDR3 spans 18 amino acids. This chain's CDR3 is CASSQESPGASITGELFF. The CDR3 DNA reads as TGTGCCAGCAGCCAAGAATCGCCAGGCGCCTCGATTACCGGGGAGCTGTTTTTT.